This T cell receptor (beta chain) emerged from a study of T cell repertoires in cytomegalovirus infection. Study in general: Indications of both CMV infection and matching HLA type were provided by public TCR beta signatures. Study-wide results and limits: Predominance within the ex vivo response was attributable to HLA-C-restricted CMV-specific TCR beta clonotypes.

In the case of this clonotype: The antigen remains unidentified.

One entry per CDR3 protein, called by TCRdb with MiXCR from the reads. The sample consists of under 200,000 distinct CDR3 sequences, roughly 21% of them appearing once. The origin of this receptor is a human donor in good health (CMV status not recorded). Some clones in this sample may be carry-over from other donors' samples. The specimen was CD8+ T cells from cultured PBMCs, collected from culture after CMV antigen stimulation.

CDR3 DNA: TGCGCCAGCAGCCAAGATGATCGGACCCTTGTAGTAGATACGCAGTATTTT. Translation: CASSQDDRTLVVDTQYF. The J gene is TRBJ2-3, the V gene TRBV4-3, with D unresolved. This CDR3 spans 17 amino acids. Germline CDR1 and CDR2: LGHNA and YSLEER. The V end was cut by 0 bases, the J end by 5 bases, with 18 bases between.